This TCR beta chain was recovered during a study of cytomegalovirus exposure and HLA in healthy donors. For the study at large: A later analysis reported the 100 to 150 validation repertoires used the same platform as the roughly 670 first-cohort repertoires.

General study points: A few chains tied to CMV proved CMV antigen-specific in vitro. Fewer than 200 TCR beta chains were listed as cytomegalovirus-associated.

Separate from the approximately 650-subject first cohort, the approximately 120-subject validation cohort was the one that the donors belonged to. Details on this clone: No antigen is known for it. This sample also contains other DNA sequences that code for the same CDR3.

The CDR3 totals 14 residues. CDR1 and CDR2 from the germline V gene are SGHDT and YYEEEE. V was pared by 4 bases and J by 5 bases, with 12 bases between. The method was immunoSEQ multiplex PCR; TCRdb's version includes in-frame clones alone and lacks a portion of them. In the table there are some 130,000 clones, 70% to 85% of which are singletons. The sequence came from a man aged 25-45 years in good health and CMV-seropositive. Sequenced: PBMCs. The chain employs TRBV5-6 and TRBJ1-4; D not resolved. The CDR3 DNA follows: TGTGCCAGCAGCCTCGCCCGGAGAAATGAAAAACTGTTTTTT. It encodes CASSLARRNEKLFF.